This TCR beta chain was identified in a study of blood T cell repertoires in COVID-19 (dated by TCRdb to 2018 to 2021). About the study as a whole: Samples covering the acute and convalescent phases of COVID-19 were provided by collaborators in the United States, Italy and Spain. The material from the prospective study consisted of cDNA or gDNA derived from T cells, B-cell-depleted T cells, or PBMCs. Deeply sampled blood TCRbeta repertoires from subjects exposed to, actively infected with, or recovered from COVID-19 were included in the dataset. The repertoires were released in a freely available public database intended as a resource for research on the immune response to SARS-CoV-2. The samples were drawn from two sources: the first 160 participants of the ongoing ImmuneRACE study, and fewer than 1,500 subjects contributed by 6 global collaborators. Sample metadata almost always included a de-identified subject ID, COVID-19 status, age in years and sex. Where HLA class I and class II types were available, the types were taken from metadata supplied by the sample provider, not from assay-based typing. Paper-wide results and their limitations: Clinical and demographic metadata were provided uncurated, with the amount varying by source and participant.

TCRbeta CDR3 regions were amplified from genomic DNA using the immunoSEQ Assay, a bias-controlled multiplex PCR. From the authors' description of their analysis: The number of nucleated cells in each sample was estimated from the amplification of reference gene primers within the assay. To quantify the absolute abundance of each unique TCRbeta CDR3 rearrangement, sequence reads were collapsed and filtered. For each sample, productive Simpson clonality was calculated as the square root of Simpson's diversity index over productive rearrangements. TCRdb holds this immuneACCESS table with in-frame rearrangements only. Some clones are missing; in checked studies, unresolved V genes explain under half, and the rest has no known cause. V, J and clone size are those of that table, while D and trimming were read from the DNA. This sample gives under 450,000 clones in total; 87% of them show up just once. The leading ten clones occupy almost 3% of the sample.

Concerning this clone itself: There is no known antigen for this receptor. No much larger clone exists at a distance of one base, and base qualities are not known.

Participants in the prospective study were enrolled through a virtual design, were aged 18 to 89 years, and lived in 24 United States geographic areas. Cohort assignment in the prospective study relied on participant-reported clinical history from a screening survey and a study questionnaire. For ImmuneRACE Cohort 3, a participant was defined as recovered based on two consecutive negative NP/OP PCR tests, clearance by a healthcare professional, or resolution of symptoms. Each participant in the prospective study had whole blood, serum and a nasopharyngeal or oropharyngeal swab collected by mobile phlebotomists. Over an approximately 2-month period, participants in the prospective study had the option of providing additional blood draws and questionnaires. Prospective study blood samples were shipped either frozen or at room temperature before DNA extraction. Cut back by 3 bases and 2 bases, the V and J ends lie 17 bases apart. Its CDR3 holds 16 amino acids, cysteine through phenylalanine. Just CDR3 DNA is preserved here, 48 bases in frame from base 1. The germline V gene encodes CDR1 GTSNPN and CDR2 SVGIG (reference sequence).

The TCR originated in a woman in her twenties or thirties who had recovered from COVID-19. The chain was built from TRBV30 and TRBJ1-5; there is no confident call for the D gene. Sequencing input: PBMCs or T cells enriched from blood (not recorded which). At the DNA level, the sequence is TGTGCCTGGAGCTATCGCCCCCCGGCGGGCAATCAGCCCCAGCATTTT. It is translated as CAWSYRPPAGNQPQHF. This CDR3, with the reference TRBV30 and TRBJ1-5 proteins standing in past its ends, gives the full variable domain SQTIHQWPATLVQPVGSPLSLECTVEGTSNPNLYWYRQAAGRGLQLLFYSVGIGQISSEVPQNLSASRPQDRQFILSSKKLLLSDSGFYLCAWSYRPPAGNQPQHFGDGTRLSIL.